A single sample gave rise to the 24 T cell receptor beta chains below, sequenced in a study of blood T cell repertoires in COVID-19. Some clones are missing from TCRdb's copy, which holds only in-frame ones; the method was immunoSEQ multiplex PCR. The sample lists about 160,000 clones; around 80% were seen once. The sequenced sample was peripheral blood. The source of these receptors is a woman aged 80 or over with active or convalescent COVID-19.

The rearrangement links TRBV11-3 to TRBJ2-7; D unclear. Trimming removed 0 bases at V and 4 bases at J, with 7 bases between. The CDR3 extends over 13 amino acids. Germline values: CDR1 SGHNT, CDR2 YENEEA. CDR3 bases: TGTGCCAGCAGCTTAGAGATCGGGTACGAGCAGTACTTC. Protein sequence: CASSLEIGYEQYF.

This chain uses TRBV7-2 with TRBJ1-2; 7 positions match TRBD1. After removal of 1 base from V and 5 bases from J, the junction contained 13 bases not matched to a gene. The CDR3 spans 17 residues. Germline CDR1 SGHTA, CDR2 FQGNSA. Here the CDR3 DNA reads TGTGCCAGCAGCTTAGAGATACGGGACAGAGGGCCTTATGGCTACACCTTC. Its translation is CASSLEIRDRGPYGYTF.

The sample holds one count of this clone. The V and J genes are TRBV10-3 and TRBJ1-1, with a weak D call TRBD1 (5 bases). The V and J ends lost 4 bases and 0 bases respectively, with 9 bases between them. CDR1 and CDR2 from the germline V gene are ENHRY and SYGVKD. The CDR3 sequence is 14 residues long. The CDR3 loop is CAISGGGMNTEAFF. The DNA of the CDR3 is TGTGCCATCAGTGGCGGGGGGATGAACACTGAAGCTTTCTTT.

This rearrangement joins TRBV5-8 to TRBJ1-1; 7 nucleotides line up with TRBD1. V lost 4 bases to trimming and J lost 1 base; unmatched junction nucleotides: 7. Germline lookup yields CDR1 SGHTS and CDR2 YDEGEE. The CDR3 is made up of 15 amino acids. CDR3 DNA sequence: TGTGCCAGCAGCCAGGGGACAGCCCCGAACACTGAAGCTTTCTTT. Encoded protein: CASSQGTAPNTEAFF.

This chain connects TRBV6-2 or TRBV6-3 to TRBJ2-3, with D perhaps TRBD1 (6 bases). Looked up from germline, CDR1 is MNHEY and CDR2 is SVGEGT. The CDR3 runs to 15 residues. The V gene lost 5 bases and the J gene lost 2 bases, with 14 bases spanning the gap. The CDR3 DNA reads TGTGCCAGCAGTACGCGAGGGGGATCCACAGATACGCAGTATTTT. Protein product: CASSTRGGSTDTQYF.

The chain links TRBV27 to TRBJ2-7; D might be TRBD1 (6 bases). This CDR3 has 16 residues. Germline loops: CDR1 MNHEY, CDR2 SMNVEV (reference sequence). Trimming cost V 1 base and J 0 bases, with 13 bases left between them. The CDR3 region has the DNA TGTGCCAGCAGTTTATTGGCAGGGGCGAGCTCCTACGAGCAGTACTTC. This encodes CASSLLAGASSYEQYF.

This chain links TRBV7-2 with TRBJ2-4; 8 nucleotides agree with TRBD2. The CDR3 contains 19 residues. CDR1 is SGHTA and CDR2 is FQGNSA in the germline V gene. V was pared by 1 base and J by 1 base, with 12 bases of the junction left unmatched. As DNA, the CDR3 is TGTGCCAGCAGCTTAGAGGGTAGCGGGACCGTCGGGGCCAAAAACATTCAGTACTTC. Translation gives CASSLEGSGTVGAKNIQYF.

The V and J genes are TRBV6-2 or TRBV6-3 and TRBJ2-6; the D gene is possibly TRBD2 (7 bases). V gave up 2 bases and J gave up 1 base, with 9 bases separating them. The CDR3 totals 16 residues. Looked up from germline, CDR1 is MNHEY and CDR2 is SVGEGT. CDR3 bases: TGTGCCAGCAGTTACGGGGGGGCATCTGGGGCCAACGTCCTGACTTTC. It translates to CASSYGGASGANVLTF.

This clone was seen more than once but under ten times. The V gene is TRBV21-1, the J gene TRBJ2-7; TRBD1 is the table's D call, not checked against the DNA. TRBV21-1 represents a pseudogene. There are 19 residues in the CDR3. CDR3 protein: CASSKKGTGDSRTAYEQYF. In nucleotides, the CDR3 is TGTGCCAGCAGCAAAAAAGGGACAGGGGATTCCCGCACTGCCTACGAGCAGTACTTC.

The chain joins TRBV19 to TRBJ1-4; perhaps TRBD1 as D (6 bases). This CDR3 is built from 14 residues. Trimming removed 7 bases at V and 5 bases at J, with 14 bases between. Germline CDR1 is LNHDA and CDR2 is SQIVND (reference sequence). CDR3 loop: CASTLTGYNEKLFF. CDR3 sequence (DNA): TGTGCCAGTACCTTGACAGGTTACAATGAAAAACTGTTTTTT.

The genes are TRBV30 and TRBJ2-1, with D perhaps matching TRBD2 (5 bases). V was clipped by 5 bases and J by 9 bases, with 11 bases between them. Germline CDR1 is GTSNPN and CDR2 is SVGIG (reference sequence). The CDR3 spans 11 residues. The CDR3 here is CAWGKGSEQFF. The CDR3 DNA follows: TGTGCCTGGGGGAAAGGGAGTGAGCAGTTCTTC. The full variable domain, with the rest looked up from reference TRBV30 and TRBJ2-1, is SQTIHQWPATLVQPVGSPLSLECTVEGTSNPNLYWYRQAAGRGLQLLFYSVGIGQISSEVPQNLSASRPQDRQFILSSKKLLLSDSGFYLCAWGKGSEQFFGPGTRLTVL.

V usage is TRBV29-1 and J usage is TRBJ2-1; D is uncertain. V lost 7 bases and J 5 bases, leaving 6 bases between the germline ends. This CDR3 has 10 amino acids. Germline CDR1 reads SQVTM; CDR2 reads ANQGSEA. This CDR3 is CSGDNNEQFF. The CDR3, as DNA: TGCAGCGGAGACAACAATGAGCAGTTCTTC.

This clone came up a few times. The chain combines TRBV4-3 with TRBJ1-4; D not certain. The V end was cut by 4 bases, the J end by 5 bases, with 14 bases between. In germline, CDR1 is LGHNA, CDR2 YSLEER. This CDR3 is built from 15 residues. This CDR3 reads CASSPQVQVNEKLFF. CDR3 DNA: TGCGCCAGCAGCCCCCAGGTTCAGGTGAATGAAAAACTGTTTTTT.

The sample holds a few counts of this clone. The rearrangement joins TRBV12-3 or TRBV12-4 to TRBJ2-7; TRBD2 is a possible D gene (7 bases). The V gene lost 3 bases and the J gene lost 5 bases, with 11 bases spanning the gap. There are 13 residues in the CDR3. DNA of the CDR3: TGTGCCAGCAGTTTCGGGGGGCTCGACGAGCAGTACTTC. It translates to CASSFGGLDEQYF.

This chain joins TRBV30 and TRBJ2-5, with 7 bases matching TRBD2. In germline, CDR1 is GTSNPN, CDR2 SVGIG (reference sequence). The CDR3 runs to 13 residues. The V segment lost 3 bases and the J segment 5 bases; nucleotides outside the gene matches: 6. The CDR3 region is CAWSPRGGETQYF. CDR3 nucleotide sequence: TGTGCCTGGAGCCCCCGGGGAGGGGAGACCCAGTACTTC.

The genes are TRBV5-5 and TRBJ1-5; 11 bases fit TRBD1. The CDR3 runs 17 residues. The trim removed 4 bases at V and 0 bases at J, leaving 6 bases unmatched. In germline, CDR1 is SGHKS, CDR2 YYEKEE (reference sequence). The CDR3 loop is CASSPGQGAVSNQPQHF. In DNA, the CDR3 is TGTGCCAGCAGCCCTGGACAGGGGGCGGTTAGCAATCAGCCCCAGCATTTT.

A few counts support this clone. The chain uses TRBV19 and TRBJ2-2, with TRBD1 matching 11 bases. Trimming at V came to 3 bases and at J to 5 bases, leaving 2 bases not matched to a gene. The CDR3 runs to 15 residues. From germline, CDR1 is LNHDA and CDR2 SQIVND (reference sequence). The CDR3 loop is CASSIGTGGTGELFF. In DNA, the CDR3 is TGTGCCAGTAGTATTGGGACAGGGGGAACCGGGGAGCTGTTTTTT.

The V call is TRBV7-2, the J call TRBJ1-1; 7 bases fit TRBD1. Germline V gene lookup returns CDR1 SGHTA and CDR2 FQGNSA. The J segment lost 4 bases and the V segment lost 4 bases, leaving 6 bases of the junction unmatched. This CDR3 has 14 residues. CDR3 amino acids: CASSWNRGGTEAFF. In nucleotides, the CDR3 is TGTGCCAGCAGCTGGAACAGGGGTGGCACTGAAGCTTTCTTT.

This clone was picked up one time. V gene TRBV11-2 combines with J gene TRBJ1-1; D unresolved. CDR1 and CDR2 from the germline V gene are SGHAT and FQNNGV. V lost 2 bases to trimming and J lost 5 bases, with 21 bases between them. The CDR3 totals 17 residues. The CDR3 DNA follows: TGTGCCAGCAGCTTATCGGGTTCGTCAGGAGGGTGGACTGAAGCTTTCTTT. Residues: CASSLSGSSGGWTEAFF.

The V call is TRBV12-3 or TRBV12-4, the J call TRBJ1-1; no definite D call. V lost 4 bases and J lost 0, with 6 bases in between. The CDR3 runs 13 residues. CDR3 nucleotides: TGTGCCAGCAGTTCCGGGATGAACACTGAAGCTTTCTTT. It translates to CASSSGMNTEAFF.

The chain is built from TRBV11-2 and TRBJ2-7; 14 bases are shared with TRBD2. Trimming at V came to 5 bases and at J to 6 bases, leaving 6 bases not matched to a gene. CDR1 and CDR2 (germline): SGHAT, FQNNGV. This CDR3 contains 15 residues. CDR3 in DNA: TGTGCCAGCAGCGTACCGGGACTAGCGGGGGCCGAGCAGTACTTC. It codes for CASSVPGLAGAEQYF.

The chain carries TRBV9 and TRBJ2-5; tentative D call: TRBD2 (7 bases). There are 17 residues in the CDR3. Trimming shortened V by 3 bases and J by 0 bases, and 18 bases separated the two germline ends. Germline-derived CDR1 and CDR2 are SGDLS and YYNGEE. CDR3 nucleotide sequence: TGTGCCAGCAGCGCGCTGGGGGCTAGCGGAAACCAAGAGACCCAGTACTTC. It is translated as CASSALGASGNQETQYF.

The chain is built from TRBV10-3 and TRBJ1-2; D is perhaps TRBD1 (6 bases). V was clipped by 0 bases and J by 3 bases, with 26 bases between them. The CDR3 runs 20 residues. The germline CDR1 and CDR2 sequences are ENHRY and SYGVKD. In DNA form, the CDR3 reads TGTGCCATCAGTGAGTCTGCCCTTGGGGGGGGCGTTTTTTTTGACTATGGCTACACCTTC. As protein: CAISESALGGGVFFDYGYTF.

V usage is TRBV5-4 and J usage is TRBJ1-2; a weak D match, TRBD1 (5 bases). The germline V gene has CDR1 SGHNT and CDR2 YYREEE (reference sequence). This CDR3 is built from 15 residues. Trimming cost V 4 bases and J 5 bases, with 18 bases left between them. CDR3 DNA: TGTGCCAGCAGCGCCGCAGGGCCCGCAGGGTATGGCTACACCTTC. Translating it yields CASSAAGPAGYGYTF.